This T cell receptor beta chain appears in the sequencing data of a study of T cell repertoires in cytomegalovirus infection. On the study more broadly: CMV infection plus the matching HLA type was flagged by public TCR beta signatures.

Notes on the study in general: There were HLA-C-restricted CMV-specific TCR beta clonotypes dominating the ex vivo response. Individuals carrying CMV plus the relevant HLA were identified by cumulative frequency of public TCR beta families.

TCRdb re-analysed the reads in MiXCR, keeping a single row per CDR3 protein. The sample lists around 280,000 distinct CDR3 sequences, roughly an eighth occurring once. This clonotype appeared many times. Its antigen remains unidentified. The source is a human donor in good health (CMV status not recorded). Some clones in this sample may be carry-over from other donors' samples. The specimen was PBMCs.

The CDR3 DNA is TGTGCCAGCAGTGGACAGGGGACTTCTAACTATGGCTACACCTTC. It translates to CASSGQGTSNYGYTF. The V and J genes are TRBV6-6 and TRBJ1-2, with 9 bases fitting TRBD1. The J segment lost 0 bases and the V segment lost 5 bases, leaving 4 bases of the junction unmatched. Germline V lookup: CDR1 MNHNY, CDR2 SVGAGI (reference sequence). There are 15 residues in the CDR3.